This is a list of T cell receptor beta chains from one sample in a study of cytomegalovirus exposure and HLA in healthy donors. Sequencing was performed with immunoSEQ multiplex PCR; in TCRdb, only in-frame clones are kept and a portion is missing. The sample lists roughly 98,000 clones, about 81% occurring once. Sequencing was carried out using PBMCs. The receptors originated from a man between 35 and 55 years old in good health and CMV-seronegative. CDR3s include the opening cysteine and the closing phenylalanine or tryptophan.

j_call v_call cdr3_aa
TRBJ2-1 TRBV5-8 CASSLVAGGYNEQFF
TRBJ1-1 TRBV7-9 CASQTGLNTEAFF
TRBJ2-7 TRBV7-3 CASSSGRGGEQYF
TRBJ2-5 TRBV27 CASRGQIQETQYF
TRBJ1-5 TRBV27 CASSLGGGRQPQHF
TRBJ2-1 TRBV13 CASSYYWDRGYNEQFF
TRBJ2-1 TRBV7-9 CSSSLPRTGAYNEQFF
TRBJ2-3 TRBV5-1 CASSADRATDTQYF
TRBJ2-7 TRBV6-5 CASSYRGGAYEQYF
TRBJ2-1 TRBV27 CASSFHAEAGEQFF
TRBJ1-1 TRBV2 CASSRTGGTEAFF
TRBJ1-5 TRBV6-6 CASSVGEVNQPQHF
TRBJ2-7 TRBV5-5 CASSLAVTGGIYEQYF
TRBJ2-1 TRBV7-8 CASSLVTGGALGEQFF
TRBJ2-3 TRBV6-1 CASRLTSGFTDTQYF
TRBJ1-1 TRBV7-9 CSSSGSHPEGNTEAFF
TRBJ1-1 TRBV7-2 CASSLEGVVTEAFF
TRBJ1-1 TRBV29-1 CSVAGTGWAFF
TRBJ2-1 TRBV5-1 CASSLAGRATVGLGEQFF
TRBJ2-1 TRBV25-1 CASSPQVPNEQFF
TRBJ2-1 TRBV9 CASSPMGGGGDNEQFF
TRBJ2-7 TRBV28 CASSLLPDRYEQYF
TRBJ2-5 TRBV5-1 CASNGGTGILETQYF
TRBJ2-5 TRBV27 CASSPSRTGTETQYF
TRBJ1-2 TRBV6-1 CASIGTALGGYTF
TRBJ1-5 TRBV15 CATSRREDDQPQHF
TRBJ2-7 TRBV7-9 CASSTDRYEQYF
TRBJ1-5 TRBV19 CASSGPGGSNQPQHF
TRBJ2-1 TRBV19 CASTLGTGVNEQFF
TRBJ1-5 TRBV7-2 CASGQGVSQPQHF
TRBJ2-7 TRBV5-5 CASSSGQGPYEQYF
TRBJ2-2 TRBV11-2 CASSLVPGQTGELFF
TRBJ1-4 TRBV30 CAWRRTGGGEKLFF
TRBJ1-1 TRBV27 CASSLRDRGPEAFF
TRBJ2-5 TRBV4-3 CASSQDLTGTQYF
TRBJ2-5 TRBV18 CASSLQGLAGLETQYF
TRBJ2-5 TRBV5-1 CASSYHGTGEETQYF
TRBJ1-1 TRBV2 CASSGRPGNTEAFF
TRBJ1-1 TRBV10-3 CAIRELQGNTEAFF
TRBJ1-3 TRBV6-9 CASSSQPGTAQKRSGNTIYF
TRBJ2-7 TRBV5-4 CASSFPAGGSSYEQYF
TRBJ2-1 TRBV11-3 CASSLGAGRTYNEQFF